A selection of T cell receptor beta chains follows, all from one sample in a study of cytomegalovirus exposure and HLA in healthy donors. Sequencing was performed with immunoSEQ multiplex PCR; in TCRdb, only in-frame clones are kept and a portion is missing. Found here are approximately 54,000 clones; the top ten clones hold approximately 6.8%. Sequenced: PBMCs. The receptor set was obtained from a middle-aged woman in good health and CMV-seronegative. Both conserved end residues are part of each CDR3. D genes are given only for firm matches. Not all rows give a size; the values are once, few, many and, for expanded clones, a class.

clone_size	v_call	j_call	d_call	cdr3_nt	cdr3_aa
.	TRBV7-6	TRBJ2-7	TRBD2	TGTGCCAGCAGCCTCAGGACTAGCGGGAGTTCCGAGCAGTACTTC	CASSLRTSGSSEQYF
.	TRBV18	TRBJ1-1	.	TGTGCCAGCTCACCAGGTGGAGGCGCTGAAGCTTTCTTT	CASSPGGGAEAFF
.	TRBV5-1	TRBJ2-5	.	TGCGCCAGCAGCTCAGGGAATGTCCAAGAGACCCAGTACTTC	CASSSGNVQETQYF
.	TRBV5-6	TRBJ1-2	.	TGTGCCAGCAGCTTGGTAAACAGGGCTTATGGCTACACCTTC	CASSLVNRAYGYTF
.	TRBV27	TRBJ2-7	TRBD1	TGTGCCAGCAGACCCGGAGGACAGGGTGCCCACGAGCAGTACTTC	CASRPGGQGAHEQYF
large	TRBV6-4	TRBJ2-1	TRBD2	TGTGCCAGCAGTGACGGGCGGGAGGACAATGAGCAGTTCTTC	CASSDGREDNEQFF
.	TRBV28	TRBJ2-3	.	TGTGCCAGCAGTTTCTTGGGAGGGGGTAGTGGGGGGTCTAGCACAGATACGCAGTATTTT	CASSFLGGGSGGSSTDTQYF
.	TRBV18	TRBJ2-7	.	TGTGCCAGCTCCCGAAGGACTCCTCTTCTCAACTACGAGCAGTACTTC	CASSRRTPLLNYEQYF
.	TRBV5-6	TRBJ1-5	.	TGTGCCAGCAGCTTGGGGGTAGGGGTCCAGCCCCAGCATTTT	CASSLGVGVQPQHF
.	TRBV18	TRBJ2-7	.	TGTGCCAGCTCACCACCCCAGGGAAGCGCCTACGAGCAGTACTTC	CASSPPQGSAYEQYF
.	TRBV27	TRBJ1-6	TRBD1	TGTGCCAGCAGTTCGACAGGGTATGGTTCACCCCTCCACTTT	CASSSTGYGSPLHF
.	TRBV5-1	TRBJ2-7	TRBD1	TGCGCCAGCAAGGTTGGGACAGACTCCTACGAGCAGTACTTC	CASKVGTDSYEQYF
.	TRBV18	TRBJ2-3	.	TGTGCCAGCTCGGCGGGCTCTCCAAGCACAGATACGCAGTATTTT	CASSAGSPSTDTQYF
.	TRBV19	TRBJ1-3	.	TGTGCCAGTAAGATGCGGGGGGACGGAAACACCATATATTTT	CASKMRGDGNTIYF
.	TRBV6-5	TRBJ2-1	TRBD2	TGTGCCGTGGGGACTAGCGGGAGGGCCAAGGATGAGCAGTTCTTC	CAVGTSGRAKDEQFF
.	TRBV6-5	TRBJ2-7	TRBD1	TGTGCCAGCAGTTACTCCGGGACAGGGAAGTTAAAGCAGTACTTC	CASSYSGTGKLKQYF
.	TRBV4-2	TRBJ1-1	TRBD1	TGTGCCAGCAGCCGAGTGTCGGACAGGGCGAACACTGAAGCTTTCTTT	CASSRVSDRANTEAFF
.	TRBV20-1	TRBJ1-1	.	TGCAGTGCCACAAAGGAACAGCCGTACTTT	CSATKEQPYF
.	TRBV19	TRBJ2-1	.	TGTGCCAGTAGTATCTTTGGCGGGGCCTCATCCTACAATGAGCAGTTCTTC	CASSIFGGASSYNEQFF
.	TRBV5-8	TRBJ1-2	.	TGTGCCAACAGCACACCGAGGGCGCGGAACTATGGCTACACCTTC	CANSTPRARNYGYTF
.	TRBV10-3	TRBJ2-2	TRBD2	TGTGCCATCAGTGAGTCTGGGGAGGGGAACACCGGGGAGCTGTTTTTT	CAISESGEGNTGELFF
.	TRBV6-5	TRBJ2-7	.	TGTGCCAGCAGTTACGTCGACGAGCAGTACTTC	CASSYVDEQYF
.	TRBV5-8	TRBJ2-2	.	TGTGCCAGCACCGTGAATGTTCTAGGAATTGCCGGGGAGCTGTTTTTT	CASTVNVLGIAGELFF
.	TRBV11-2	TRBJ2-6	.	TGTGCCAGCAGCTCACCCCGGGCAGGGATCCACTCTGGGGCCAACGTCCTGACTTTC	CASSSPRAGIHSGANVLTF
.	TRBV18	TRBJ1-2	.	TGTGCCAGCTCACCGGACACCCGGTCGACCCTCTATGGCTACACCTTC	CASSPDTRSTLYGYTF
.	TRBV18	TRBJ1-5	.	TGTGCCAGCTCACCTCTCGGGGGCAATCAGCCCCAGCATTTT	CASSPLGGNQPQHF
.	TRBV5-1	TRBJ1-4	.	TGCGCCAGCAGCTTGCTAGGGGATGGGTCCTATGAAAAACTGTTTTTT	CASSLLGDGSYEKLFF
.	TRBV28	TRBJ2-7	TRBD2	TGTGCCAGCCGGACTAGCGGTTACGAGCAGTACTTC	CASRTSGYEQYF
.	TRBV14	TRBJ2-5	.	TGTGCCAGCAGCAAGAACAGATTTCAAGAGACCCAGTACTTC	CASSKNRFQETQYF
.	TRBV28	TRBJ2-7	.	TGTGCCAGCAGTTTTGCAGGCTACGAGCAGTACTTC	CASSFAGYEQYF
.	TRBV7-2	TRBJ2-3	.	TGTGCCAGCAGCCCGGACTCCCTTGGGACAGATACGCAGTATTTT	CASSPDSLGTDTQYF
.	TRBV4-1	TRBJ2-1	.	TGCGCCAGCAGCCAAGACCTTGGGAGCGACAATGAGCAGTTCTTC	CASSQDLGSDNEQFF
.	TRBV6-1	TRBJ1-1	TRBD1	TGTGCCAGCCAGGGGACAGCCCGTGAAGCTTTCTTT	CASQGTAREAFF
.	TRBV6-6	TRBJ1-5	.	TGTGCCAGCAGTTACGGCACAGGGACCAATCAGCCCCAGCATTTT	CASSYGTGTNQPQHF
.	TRBV6-1	TRBJ1-5	.	TGTGCCAGCAGTGTCGATCCAGATTATCAGCCCCAGCATTTT	CASSVDPDYQPQHF
.	TRBV5-6	TRBJ1-1	.	TGTGCCAGCAGCTTGTCAGGGGCCGACACTGAAGCTTTCTTT	CASSLSGADTEAFF
.	TRBV6-1	TRBJ1-1	.	TGTGCCAGCAGTGAAGCGGGGGGGTACGCTGAAGCTTTCTTT	CASSEAGGYAEAFF
.	TRBV5-6	TRBJ1-4	.	TGTGCCAGCAGCCGGCCCACCAGGGCTAATGAAAAACTGTTTTTT	CASSRPTRANEKLFF
.	TRBV5-1	TRBJ1-1	.	TGCGCCAGCAGCCCCCGGGAGTGGCAGGCCGGGCAGTACACTGAAGCTTTCTTT	CASSPREWQAGQYTEAFF
.	TRBV5-1	TRBJ2-5	TRBD2	TGCGCCAGCAGCCGGGGGGACTTCCGGAGAGAGACCCAGTACTTC	CASSRGDFRRETQYF
.	TRBV10-3	TRBJ2-2	TRBD2	TGTGCCATCAGCACTAGCGGGAGGGCCGGGACCGGGGAGCTGTTTTTT	CAISTSGRAGTGELFF
.	TRBV10-3	TRBJ1-5	.	TGTGCCATCAGTGAGTCGCAGGGTGGGCAGCCCCAGCATTTT	CAISESQGGQPQHF
.	TRBV18	TRBJ2-7	.	TGTGCCAGCTCACCGAGGGGGTACGAGCAGTACTTC	CASSPRGYEQYF
.	TRBV7-2	TRBJ2-1	TRBD2	TGTGCCAGCAGCTCCCTAGCGGGAATATACAATGAGCAGTTCTTC	CASSSLAGIYNEQFF
.	TRBV5-1	TRBJ1-1	TRBD1	TGCGCCAGCAGCTTGGGGGACAGGGGTTCTGAAGCTTTCTTT	CASSLGDRGSEAFF
.	TRBV25-1	TRBJ2-5	.	TGTGCCAGCAGTGAATTCTACGGGGAGACCCAGTACTTC	CASSEFYGETQYF
.	TRBV30	TRBJ2-5	.	TGTGCCTGGAGTGTAGACGGGGGATACCAAGAGACCCAGTACTTC	CAWSVDGGYQETQYF
.	TRBV5-8	TRBJ1-2	.	TGTGCCAGCAGCTTGTCGGGGAACTATGGCTACACCTTC	CASSLSGNYGYTF
.	TRBV19	TRBJ1-2	TRBD1	TGTGCCAGTAGTAACGGACAGGGAGTAGATGGCTACACCTTC	CASSNGQGVDGYTF
.	TRBV9	TRBJ1-6	.	TGTGCCAGCAGCGCCTCTGGGGGGAAAGACGATTCACCCCTCCACTTT	CASSASGGKDDSPLHF
.	TRBV19	TRBJ1-5	.	TGTGCCAGTGCACAGGACAACAATCAGCCCCAGCATTTT	CASAQDNNQPQHF
.	TRBV4-3	TRBJ1-2	TRBD1	TGCGCCAGCAGCCCAGGACAGGCCAACTATGGCTACACCTTC	CASSPGQANYGYTF
.	TRBV2	TRBJ1-1	.	TGTGCCAGCACCAGGGATGACACTGAAGCTTTCTTT	CASTRDDTEAFF
.	TRBV6-6	TRBJ2-5	.	TGTGCCAGCAGTTGGCAGGGGCAAGAGAACCAGTACTTC	CASSWQGQENQYF